A single sample gave rise to the 8 T cell receptor beta chains below, sequenced in a study of Graves' ophthalmopathy and Graves' hyperthyroidism. Amplifying from RNA transcripts, the study obtained TCR beta CDR3 regions. HTBI primers were used in a first-round RT-PCR, which preceded a second-round multiplex PCR. TCRdb redid the calling of the multiplex PCR reads with MiXCR, one entry per CDR3 protein. The profile covers about 620,000 distinct CDR3 sequences, with 20% to 25% appearing a single time and approximately 6.5% taken by the ten largest. Sequencing was carried out using peripheral blood. The source is a woman under 30 with stable Graves' hyperthyroidism. Some clones in this sample may be carry-over from other donors' samples.

The table lists this clonotype with many counts. The chain employs TRBV20-1 and TRBJ2-6, with D unclear. In germline, CDR1 is DFQATT, CDR2 SNEGSKA (reference sequence). This CDR3 contains 12 residues. The V end lost 4 bases, the J end lost 4 bases, and 5 bases lay between the germline ends. CDR3 DNA: TGCAGTGCTATGGGGGGGGCCAACGTCCTGACTTTC. This sequence encodes CSAMGGANVLTF.

Ten or more counts support this clonotype. The chain carries TRBV9 and TRBJ1-2, with TRBD1 matching 7 bases. The V and J ends lost 4 bases and 6 bases, in that order; junction bases with no gene match: 12. This CDR3 comprises 15 residues. Germline loops: CDR1 SGDLS, CDR2 YYNGEE. The CDR3 DNA sequence: TGTGCCAGCAGCAAACAGGGGAAGGGCCTGAATGGCTACACCTTC. Protein sequence: CASSKQGKGLNGYTF.

The chain combines TRBV6-1 with TRBJ2-7, with TRBD1 as a possible D gene (7 bases). Trimming stripped 8 bases from V and 3 bases from J, with 17 bases between. The CDR3 totals 14 residues. Looked up from germline, CDR1 is MNHNS and CDR2 is SASEGT. The CDR3 reads CASDRAGSGYEQYF. DNA of the CDR3: TGTGCCAGCGACAGGGCGGGTAGCGGCTACGAGCAGTACTTC.

This clonotype was picked up many times. The chain joins TRBV7-2 to TRBJ2-5; D remains ambiguous. The V end lost 0 bases, the J end lost 1 base, and 6 bases lay between the germline ends. There are 14 residues in the CDR3. The V gene's germline CDR1 is SGHTA and CDR2 FQGNSA. CDR3: CASSLAVFQETQYF. CDR3 coding DNA: TGTGCCAGCAGCTTAGCAGTTTTCCAAGAGACCCAGTACTTC.

The chain has TRBV10-3 and TRBJ2-6; 10 bases align to TRBD1. Germline values: CDR1 ENHRY, CDR2 SYGVKD. Trimming removed 0 bases from V and 2 bases from J; junction bases left unmatched: 4. This CDR3 region has 18 residues. DNA of the CDR3: TGTGCCATCAGTGAGTCCGGGACAGGGGCTGCTGGGGCCAACGTCCTGACTTTC. Its translation is CAISESGTGAAGANVLTF.

This clonotype was recorded many times. The V and J genes are TRBV6-1 and TRBJ1-1; TRBD1 matches at 7 bases. The V gene's germline CDR1 is MNHNS and CDR2 SASEGT. Germline trimming cut 0 bases from V and 6 bases from J; bases unmatched to any gene: 13. The CDR3 length is 17 residues. This CDR3 reads CASSEAPSRGPFAEAFF. CDR3 coding DNA: TGTGCCAGCAGTGAAGCGCCGTCGAGGGGGCCGTTCGCTGAAGCTTTCTTT.

This chain links TRBV5-1 with TRBJ2-6; D may be TRBD1 or TRBD2 (5 bases each). Germline values: CDR1 SGHRS, CDR2 YFSETQ. This CDR3 is built from 18 residues. Trimming took off 1 base at V and 0 bases at J, with 14 bases between the two ends. The CDR3 loop reads CASSLTGTGYSGANVLTF. CDR3 sequence (DNA): TGCGCCAGCAGCTTGACCGGGACGGGGTACTCTGGGGCCAACGTCCTGACTTTC. Full variable domain (outside the CDR3, taken from reference TRBV5-1 and TRBJ2-6): KAGVTQTPRYLIKTRGQQVTLSCSPISGHRSVSWYQQTPGQGLQFLFEYFSETQRNKGNFPGRFSGRQFSNSRSEMNVSTLELGDSALYLCASSLTGTGYSGANVLTFGAGSRLTVL.

This clonotype was detected ten times or more. The chain links TRBV5-1 to TRBJ2-5; maybe TRBD2 (5 bases). Trimming took 2 bases from V and 2 from J, leaving 10 bases between them. The length of the CDR3 is 14 residues. CDR1 is SGHRS and CDR2 is YFSETQ in the germline V gene. CDR3 coding DNA: TGCGCCAGCAGCTTTGAGGGTCCGCAAGAGACCCAGTACTTC. It translates to CASSFEGPQETQYF.